This record looks at one TCR beta chain sequence and its context. This specimen comes from a study of T cell changes during pregnancy in multiple sclerosis. Profiling relied on immunoSEQ multiplex PCR, and the TCRdb table lists in-frame clones only, not all of them. The sample has 30,000 to 40,000 clones, roughly 90% seen once; the top ten hold over 0.55%. The V end lost 6 bases, the J end lost 1 base, and 4 bases lay between the germline ends. The germline V gene has CDR1 SNHLY and CDR2 FYNNEI. This CDR3 has 11 amino acids. The V and J genes are TRBV2 and TRBJ2-7, with D hard to call. The receptor's source is a female donor with multiple sclerosis, enrolled in a pregnancy study. Sample: CD4+ T cells from peripheral blood mononuclear cells, taken before pregnancy. The CDR3 spells CASSSSYEQYF. In nucleotides, the CDR3 is TGTGCCAGCAGCTCTTCCTACGAGCAGTACTTC.